These T cell receptor beta chains were read from a single sample in a study of blood T cell repertoires in COVID-19. The repertoire was sequenced with immunoSEQ multiplex PCR; TCRdb's copy has only in-frame clones and lacks some. The sample records 55,000 to 80,000 clones, more than 75% being singletons. The specimen sequenced was peripheral blood. The origin of the receptors is a human donor in a cohort sampled during active COVID-19. CDR3s leave out the opening cysteine and the closing phenylalanine or tryptophan. The order of the fields is V gene, J gene, CDR3 protein.

v_gene: TRBV6-4; j_gene: TRBJ2-1; CDR3aa: ASSPGGLSNNEQF
v_gene: TRBV5-5; j_gene: TRBJ1-3; CDR3aa: ASSLAGTVGNTIY
v_gene: TRBV6-5; j_gene: TRBJ2-5; CDR3aa: ASSSGQGSWETQY
v_gene: TRBV24-1; j_gene: TRBJ2-5; CDR3aa: ATSDLRTGQY
v_gene: TRBV15; j_gene: TRBJ1-5; CDR3aa: ATSFDRGGNQPQH
v_gene: TRBV27; j_gene: TRBJ1-6; CDR3aa: ASSIRQGKRVYNSPLH
v_gene: TRBV11-3; j_gene: TRBJ2-1; CDR3aa: ASSPRQSSGSNEQF
v_gene: TRBV6-4; j_gene: TRBJ2-3; CDR3aa: ASSRQGEADTQY
v_gene: TRBV14; j_gene: TRBJ2-3; CDR3aa: ASSLAGGPSDTQY
v_gene: TRBV5-4; j_gene: TRBJ1-1; CDR3aa: ASRYRAEYTEAF
v_gene: TRBV3-1/TRBV3-2; j_gene: TRBJ2-7; CDR3aa: ASSHKQAFYYEQY
v_gene: TRBV29-1; j_gene: TRBJ1-1; CDR3aa: SLRQGNTEAF
v_gene: TRBV6-5; j_gene: TRBJ2-5; CDR3aa: ASSLGLAPTETQY
v_gene: TRBV7-3; j_gene: TRBJ2-1; CDR3aa: ASRITSGIYNEQF